These 14 T cell receptor beta chains share one sample of origin, sequenced in a study of CD4 T cells in relation to SARS-CoV-2 and coronaviruses. Sequencing was performed with immunoSEQ multiplex PCR; in TCRdb, only in-frame clones are kept and a portion is missing. The sample consists of about 26,000 clones, 75% of them appearing once. These receptors have no known antigen. Unexposed donor CD4+ T cells date from about 2011-2018, before the COVID-19 pandemic. The cells were cultured for about ten days before CD4+ T cells were isolated. The sequencing input was CD4+ T cells from PBMCs, cultured in vitro. Receptors were obtained from a human donor in good health.

The chain recombines TRBV2 with TRBJ2-7; TRBD1 or TRBD2 may be the D gene (6 bases each). CDR1 is SNHLY, CDR2 FYNNEI, per germline. CDR3 length equals 15 residues. V lost 6 bases and J lost 2, with 17 bases in between. CDR3 protein: CASRGGQGRTYEQYF. The CDR3 DNA reads as TGTGCCAGCAGAGGAGGGCAGGGGAGGACCTACGAGCAGTACTTC.

The V and J genes are TRBV6-2 or TRBV6-3 and TRBJ2-3; D possibly corresponds to TRBD2 (6 bases). CDR3 length: 18 amino acids. V lost 2 bases and J 4 bases, leaving 22 bases between the germline ends. Germline values: CDR1 MNHEY, CDR2 SVGEGT. CDR3 in DNA: TGTGCCAGCAGTTACACCCGTCTGCGGGGAGCCATCCCAGATACGCAGTATTTT. Translation gives CASSYTRLRGAIPDTQYF.

The chain employs TRBV10-3 and TRBJ2-2; either TRBD1 or TRBD2 may fit D (5 bases each). The CDR3 loop spans 19 amino acids. The V gene lost 0 bases and the J gene lost 5 bases, with 22 bases spanning the gap. CDR1 ENHRY and CDR2 SYGVKD come from the germline V gene. CDR3 in DNA: TGTGCCATCAGTGAGTCGGTCCAGGGAAGGGACCTTGGGACCGGGGAGCTGTTTTTT. This translates into CAISESVQGRDLGTGELFF.

This chain connects TRBV10-3 to TRBJ2-2; TRBD2 aligns across 11 bases. The CDR3 spans 17 residues. CDR1 is ENHRY and CDR2 is SYGVKD in the germline V gene. V shed 2 bases and J 2 bases; nucleotides not matched to a gene: 4. The CDR3 protein is CAISETGTSGNTGELFF. The CDR3 bases are TGTGCCATCAGTGAGACCGGGACTAGCGGTAACACCGGGGAGCTGTTTTTT.

V is TRBV5-4 and J is TRBJ2-7; 10 nucleotides agree with TRBD2. The CDR3 length is 14 residues. The germline CDR1 and CDR2 sequences are SGHNT and YYREEE (reference sequence). V trimming: 5 bases; J trimming: 1 base; junction bases outside the gene matches: 3. The CDR3 is CASSWTSGSYEQYF. The CDR3 nucleotides read TGTGCCAGCAGTTGGACTAGCGGATCCTACGAGCAGTACTTC.

This chain connects TRBV6-5 to TRBJ1-2; 12 bases agree with TRBD1. The CDR3 contains 15 residues. Trimming cost V 4 bases and J 3 bases; bases outside gene matches: 3. CDR1 MNHEY and CDR2 SVGAGI come from the germline V gene. CDR3 DNA: TGTGCCAGCAGTTCCGGGACAGGGGGCGACTATGGCTACACCTTC. Translating it yields CASSSGTGGDYGYTF.

The chain links TRBV6-2 or TRBV6-3 to TRBJ2-5, with TRBD2 as a possible D gene (7 bases). CDR3 length: 16 residues. The germline CDR1 and CDR2 sequences are MNHEY and SVGEGT. Between the trimmed V and J ends, which lost 2 bases and 5 bases, there was a span of 18 bases. The CDR3 nucleotides are TGTGCCAGCAGTTACGAGAGGGGGGGCGTTGAGGAGACCCAGTACTTC. Translation gives CASSYERGGVEETQYF.

The chain has TRBV29-1 and TRBJ2-2, with TRBD2 matching 10 bases. Germline assignment: CDR1 SQVTM and CDR2 ANQGSEA. CDR3 length: 13 amino acids. The V gene end was trimmed by 7 bases and the J gene end by 5 bases; junction bases not matched to a gene: 4. The CDR3 sequence is CSASGGVTGELFF. The CDR3 nucleotides are TGCAGCGCCAGCGGGGGGGTTACCGGGGAGCTGTTTTTT.

This clone was observed a handful of times. J is TRBJ1-6 and V is TRBV6-5; weak D call: TRBD1 (5 bases). V dropped 2 bases and J dropped 8 bases, with 10 bases sitting between them. CDR3 size: 14 residues. Germline V lookup: CDR1 MNHEY, CDR2 SVGAGI. Here the CDR3 DNA reads TGTGCCAGCAGTTACAGGGGTAGGGATTCACCCCTCCACTTT. This encodes CASSYRGRDSPLHF.

The rearrangement uses TRBV11-2 and TRBJ2-1; maybe TRBD1 (6 bases). Germline CDR1 is SGHAT and CDR2 is FQNNGV. The CDR3 length is 14 residues. The V end was cut by 4 bases, the J end by 8 bases, with 15 bases between. This CDR3 is CASSSGLQGYEQFF. The CDR3 nucleotides read TGTGCCAGCAGCTCCGGTCTACAGGGATATGAGCAGTTCTTC.

The chain employs TRBV30 and TRBJ1-1; D is unclear. CDR1 is GTSNPN and CDR2 is SVGIG in the germline V gene (reference sequence). CDR3 length: 14 residues. V was cut by 0 bases and J by 3 bases, with 11 bases left in between. For the CDR3, the DNA is TGTGCCTGGAGTGTCGACTTAAGGGACACTGAAGCTTTCTTT. Amino acid sequence: CAWSVDLRDTEAFF.

This chain uses TRBV2 with TRBJ2-5; D is unresolved. The CDR3 length is 11 residues. CDR1 SNHLY and CDR2 FYNNEI come from the germline V gene. V lost 3 bases to trimming and J lost 4 bases, with 3 bases between them. CDR3 region: CASSERETQYF. CDR3 nucleotide sequence: TGTGCCAGCAGTGAGCGAGAGACCCAGTACTTC.

V is TRBV19 and J is TRBJ2-5; D is perhaps TRBD2 (5 bases). V lost 8 bases, J lost 5 bases, and 12 bases lay in between. The CDR3 loop spans 12 amino acids. Germline CDR1 is LNHDA and CDR2 is SQIVND (reference sequence). The CDR3 region has the DNA TGTGCCAGTCGTCAATCGGGGGAGACCCAGTACTTC. Residues: CASRQSGETQYF.

This chain joins TRBV3-1 (or the pseudogene TRBV3-2) and TRBJ2-7, with 9 positions matching TRBD2. Germline V lookup: CDR1 LGHDT, CDR2 YNNKEL (reference sequence). The CDR3 has 15 amino acids. Trimming cost V 0 bases and J 9 bases; bases outside gene matches: 9. CDR3 protein: CASSQEPSGGSVQYF. The CDR3 nucleotides are TGTGCCAGCAGCCAAGAGCCCAGCGGGGGGTCAGTGCAGTACTTC.